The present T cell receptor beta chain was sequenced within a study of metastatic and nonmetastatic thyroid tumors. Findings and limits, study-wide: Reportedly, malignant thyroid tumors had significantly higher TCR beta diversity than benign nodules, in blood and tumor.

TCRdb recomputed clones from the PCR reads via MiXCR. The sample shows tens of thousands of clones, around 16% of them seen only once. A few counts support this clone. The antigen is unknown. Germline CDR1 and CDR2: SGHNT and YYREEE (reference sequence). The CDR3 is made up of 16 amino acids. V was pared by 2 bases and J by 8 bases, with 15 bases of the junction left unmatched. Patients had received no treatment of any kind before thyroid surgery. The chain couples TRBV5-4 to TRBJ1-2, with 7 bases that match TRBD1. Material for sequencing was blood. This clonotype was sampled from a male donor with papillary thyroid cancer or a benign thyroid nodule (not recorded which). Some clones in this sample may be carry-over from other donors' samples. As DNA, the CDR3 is TGTGCCAGCAGCTTATTGGCCATAACAGGGGCGGAAGGCTACACCTTC. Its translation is CASSLLAITGAEGYTF.